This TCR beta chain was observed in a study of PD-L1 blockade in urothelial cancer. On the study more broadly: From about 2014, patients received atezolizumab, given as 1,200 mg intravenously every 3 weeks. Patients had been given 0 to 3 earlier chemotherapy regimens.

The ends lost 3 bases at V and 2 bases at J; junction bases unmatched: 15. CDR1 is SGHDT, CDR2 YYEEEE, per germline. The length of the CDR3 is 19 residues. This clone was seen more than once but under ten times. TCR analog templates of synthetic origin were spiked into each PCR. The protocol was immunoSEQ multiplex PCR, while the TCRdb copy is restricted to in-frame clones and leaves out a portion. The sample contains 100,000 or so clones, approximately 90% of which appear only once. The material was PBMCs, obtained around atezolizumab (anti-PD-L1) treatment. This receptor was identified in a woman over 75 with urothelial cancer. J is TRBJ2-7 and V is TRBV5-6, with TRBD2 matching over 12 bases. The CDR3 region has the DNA TGTGCCAGCAGCTCCACACTGAAGACTAGCGGGAGTATACCCTACGAGCAGTACTTC. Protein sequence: CASSSTLKTSGSIPYEQYF. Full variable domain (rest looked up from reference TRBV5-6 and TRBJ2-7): DAGVTQSPTHLIKTRGQQVTLRCSPKSGHDTVSWYQQALGQGPQFIFQYYEEEERQRGNFPDRFSGHQFPNYSSELNVNALLLGDSALYLCASSSTLKTSGSIPYEQYFGPGTRLTVT.